The clone carrying this T cell receptor (beta chain) was recorded many times. Its cognate antigen is unknown. This sample stems from a study of CD8 T cells in ankylosing spondylitis. Study-wide findings and caveats: Reportedly, matched ankylosing spondylitis synovial fluid was significantly enriched for disease-linked clones.

V was pared by 6 bases and J by 6 bases, with 14 bases of the junction left unmatched. CDR1 and CDR2 from the germline V gene are MNHEY and SMNVEV (reference sequence). The CDR3 has 15 amino acids. TCRdb processed the 5' RACE reads anew with MiXCR; each CDR3 protein has one entry. The sample has tens of thousands of distinct CDR3 sequences, approximately 5.9% seen once. The sequencing sample was made of blood, either unsorted or a sorted T cell fraction (not recorded which). The chain links TRBV27 to TRBJ2-7, with TRBD2 matching over 7 bases. The TCR originated in a male donor with ankylosing spondylitis or in good health (not recorded which). CDR3 sequence (DNA): TGTGCCAGCAGAAACCTACGCGGGGGATTATGCGAGCAGTACTTC. It codes for CASRNLRGGLCEQYF.